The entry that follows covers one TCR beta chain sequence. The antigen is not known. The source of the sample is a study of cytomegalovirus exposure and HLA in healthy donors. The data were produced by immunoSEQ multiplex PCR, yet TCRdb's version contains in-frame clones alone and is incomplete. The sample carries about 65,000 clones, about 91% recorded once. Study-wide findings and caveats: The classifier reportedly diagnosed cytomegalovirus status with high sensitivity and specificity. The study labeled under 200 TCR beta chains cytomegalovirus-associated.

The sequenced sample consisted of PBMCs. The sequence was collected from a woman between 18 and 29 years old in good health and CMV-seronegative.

The CDR3 DNA sequence: TGTGCCAGCTCACCAGGTGTCGAGCAGCCCCAGCATTTT. Translated: CASSPGVEQPQHF. This chain uses TRBV18 with TRBJ1-5, with D hard to call. Germline V gene sequence: CDR1 KGHSH, CDR2 LQKENI. Trimming pared 2 bases from V and 7 bases from J, leaving 9 bases between. This CDR3 has 13 residues.